This TCR beta chain was profiled in a study of post-analysis software for immune sequencing data (dated by TCRdb to the mid-2010s). For the study in its entirety: The recorded disease courses included relapsing-remitting, secondary progressive and progressive-relapsing multiple sclerosis, and some patients had no subtype annotation. The multiple sclerosis patient repertoires were compared with 10 to 12 previously published healthy control repertoires from donors aged about 6 to 26 years. A subset of samples was prepared in parallel using single-end sample barcoding, then pooled and co-amplified after Illumina adapter ligation.

The CDR3 has 17 amino acids, counting the end cysteine and phenylalanine. Left in the record is the CDR3 DNA by itself, 51 bases read in frame from the first base. Trimming takes 1 base from V and 9 bases from J, and the germline ends sit 20 bases apart. Reading the germline V gene gives CDR1 SGHDT and CDR2 YYEEEE. Library construction relied on PCR. Sequencing instrument: Illumina HiSeq 2500. Unique molecular identifiers were incorporated into TCR beta cDNA libraries to reduce PCR and sequencing biases. Approximately 500,000 cDNA molecules were obtained per 1 to 10 million input T cells, so each molecule approximated one T cell. The same protocol used for the earlier healthy control dataset was applied to prepare and sequence the patient libraries. Samples belonging to the same batch were prepared together, multiplexed and sequenced on a shared HiSeq lane. As for how the authors treated the data: Raw barcoded reads were processed with MIGEC, discarding single-read molecular identifier groups before consensus assembly and CDR3 extraction. Clonotype tables were post-analysed with VDJtools, and diversity was normalized by down-sampling all datasets to the smallest sample size. In repertoire overlap clustering, CDR3 amino acid sequences, but not nucleotide sequences, were matched to correct batch-related cross-sample contamination. The public reads were reanalyzed by TCRdb: fastp trimming at Q25, MiXCR alignment, in-frame beta chains only. Each entry is one CDR3 protein sequence, shown with its most common DNA and genes. TCRdb, rather than the study authors, made the V and J calls. Counted in this sample were 750,000 to 950,000 distinct CDR3 sequences; approximately 53% of them appeared once. Together, the top ten hold about 4.5% of the sample.

To demonstrate the VDJtools post-analysis software, the study profiled TCR beta repertoires from the peripheral blood of about 13 young patients with multiple sclerosis. Multiple sclerosis patients were children and adolescents aged roughly 6 to 16 years. This clonotype was counted between two and nine times. Its antigen has not been determined. The sample holds no much larger clone one base away, and base qualities are not on file. Paper-wide results and their limitations: The control group was slightly older than the multiple sclerosis patient group. Multiple sclerosis patients had significantly lower normalized Chao1 diversity than controls, a result that suggests substantial peripheral T-cell clonal expansion. A handful of TRBV segments, including TRBV5-6, TRBV5-1 and TRBV20-1, were significantly more frequent in patients than controls. Direct clustering with F measure revealed strong co-clustering of samples prepared in the same batch, which led to a batch-effect correction.

Sequenced input: blood. The clonotype was recovered from a girl aged 10-17 years with multiple sclerosis. This chain is built from TRBV5-6 and TRBJ1-6; perhaps TRBD1 is the D gene, with 5 bases matching. The bases read TGTGCCAGCAGCTTGACCGCGCAGGGTTTGAGAGGTTCACCCCTCCACTTT. It translates to CASSLTAQGLRGSPLHF.